These T cell receptor beta chains were read from a single sample in a study of glioma-infiltrating T cells. MiXCR, run by TCRdb on the multiplex PCR reads, gives a single entry per CDR3 protein. Of approximately 120,000 distinct CDR3 sequences listed, around a quarter were seen once; the top ten hold under 45%. The sample was glioma tissue, nonneoplastic brain tissue, or PBMCs (not recorded which). These receptors all come from a human donor with low-grade glioma or glioblastoma, undergoing nonglioma brain surgery, or in good health (not recorded which). The CDR3 runs from the conserved cysteine through the conserved F or W. The order of the fields is J gene, clone size, D gene, V gene, CDR3 protein, CDR3 DNA. D genes are given only for firm matches. Clone size is shown for a subset of rows, as once, few, many or a class of expanded clone.

>TRBJ2-1|many|TRBD1|TRBV6-2/TRBV6-3
CASSIQGRSYNEQFF
TGTGCCAGCAGCATACAGGGGCGCTCCTACAATGAGCAGTTCTTC
>TRBJ1-2|many|.|TRBV28
CASSLLLESGYTF
TGTGCCAGCAGTTTACTCTTGGAGTCTGGCTACACCTTC
>TRBJ1-1|many|.|TRBV11-2
CASSLAVPRAFF
TGTGCCAGCAGCTTAGCCGTACCCCGGGCTTTCTTT
>TRBJ2-1|few|TRBD2|TRBV19
CASSTLAGGHSEQFF
TGTGCCAGTAGTACCCTAGCGGGGGGCCACAGTGAGCAGTTCTTC
>TRBJ1-6|.|TRBD1|TRBV6-9
CASSSQDRGDSPLHF
TGTGCCAGCAGTTCCCAGGACAGGGGGGATTCACCCCTCCACTTT
>TRBJ2-3|many|.|TRBV20-1
CSARDRTGSTDTQYF
TGCAGTGCTAGAGATCGAACGGGGAGTACAGATACGCAGTATTTT
>TRBJ1-5|.|TRBD1|TRBV29-1
CSVGETGPNQPQHF
TGCAGCGTGGGGGAGACAGGGCCGAATCAGCCCCAGCATTTT
>TRBJ2-7|many|TRBD2|TRBV6-1
CASYAASGNRYTYEQYF
TGTGCCAGCTACGCGGCTAGCGGGAACAGATATACCTACGAGCAGTACTTC
>TRBJ2-4|many|.|TRBV27
CASSPGGANIQYF
TGTGCCAGCAGTCCTGGGGGAGCAAACATTCAGTACTTC
>TRBJ2-5|many|.|TRBV29-1
CSVDGLVDRLQETQYF
TGCAGCGTTGACGGGCTTGTTGACAGACTGCAAGAGACCCAGTACTTC
>TRBJ2-1|many|.|TRBV18
CASSPLGGLMDEQFF
TGTGCCAGCTCCCCACTAGGGGGACTAATGGATGAGCAGTTCTTC
>TRBJ2-3|.|.|TRBV27
CGSSLKGLWSADTQYF
TGTGGCAGCAGTTTAAAGGGTTTATGGAGCGCAGATACGCAGTATTTT
>TRBJ2-1|many|TRBD1|TRBV20-1
CSATGQGTYNEQFF
TGCAGTGCTACCGGACAGGGGACGTACAATGAGCAGTTCTTC
>TRBJ1-2|many|.|TRBV7-9
CASSSDGYGYTF
TGTGCCAGCAGCTCCGACGGATATGGCTACACCTTC
>TRBJ1-5|many|.|TRBV7-8
CASSLWDQPQHF
TGTGCCAGCAGCTTATGGGATCAGCCCCAGCATTTT
>TRBJ2-7|.|TRBD1|TRBV24-1
CATSRDRDPYSQQYF
TGTGCCACCAGTCGGGACAGAGATCCCTACAGTCAGCAGTACTTC
>TRBJ2-1|.|.|TRBV19
CASSISAGTLNPNNEQFF
TGTGCCAGTAGTATCTCTGCGGGAACCCTCAATCCCAACAATGAGCAGTTCTTC
>TRBJ2-1|.|.|TRBV30
CAWSRSTGAPVDEQFF
TGTGCCTGGAGCCGAAGCACAGGTGCGCCGGTGGATGAGCAGTTCTTC
>TRBJ1-2|many|.|TRBV28
CASSSYPGAGPNYGYTF
TGTGCCAGCAGTTCCTACCCCGGGGCAGGGCCCAACTATGGCTACACCTTC
>TRBJ2-7|.|.|TRBV20-1
CSARASTGRAYEEYF
TGCAGTGCTAGGGCCTCGACAGGGAGGGCCTACGAGGAGTACTTC
>TRBJ2-3|many|.|TRBV5-1
CASSFTTDTQYF
TGCGCCAGCAGCTTTACCACAGATACGCAGTATTTT
>TRBJ1-1|many|.|TRBV7-9
CASSLNRNFLRDTEAFF
TGTGCCAGCAGCTTAAATAGGAATTTCCTTCGGGACACTGAAGCTTTCTTT
>TRBJ2-7|.|.|TRBV6-5
CASTTWGGVGHEQYF
TGTGCCAGCACCACCTGGGGGGGCGTTGGCCACGAGCAGTACTTC
>TRBJ2-3|many|.|TRBV4-3
CASSQEESGSTDTQYF
TGCGCCAGCAGCCAAGAGGAAAGCGGGAGCACAGATACGCAGTATTTT
>TRBJ2-3|many|TRBD1|TRBV20-1
CSARSGQEGTDTQYF
TGCAGTGCTAGATCCGGACAGGAGGGCACAGATACGCAGTATTTT
>TRBJ1-5|.|.|TRBV28
CATSGSNQPQHF
TGTGCCACCTCCGGGAGCAATCAGCCCCAGCATTTT
>TRBJ2-1|many|TRBD1|TRBV2
CASSGGQARYNEQFF
TGTGCCAGCAGTGGAGGACAGGCCCGCTACAATGAGCAGTTCTTC
>TRBJ2-1|many|.|TRBV27
CASHQSRSQYNEQFF
TGTGCCAGCCATCAGAGCCGATCCCAGTACAATGAGCAGTTCTTC
>TRBJ2-1|many|.|TRBV28
CASSPTASSYNEQFF
TGTGCCAGCAGTCCGACGGCGAGCTCCTACAATGAGCAGTTCTTC
>TRBJ1-1|.|.|TRBV30
CAWSVSRFSRGAPKTEAFF
TGTGCCTGGAGTGTAAGTAGATTTAGCCGCGGAGCCCCGAAAACTGAAGCTTTCTTT
>TRBJ2-5|many|TRBD2|TRBV7-2
CATAASGRVETQYF
TGTGCCACTGCGGCTAGCGGGAGAGTGGAGACCCAGTACTTC
>TRBJ1-2|many|.|TRBV6-2/TRBV6-3
CASSPPTAWGYTF
TGTGCCAGCAGTCCCCCGACAGCTTGGGGCTACACCTTC
>TRBJ2-1|once|.|TRBV6-9
CASSYGGDTYNEQFF
TGTGCCAGCAGTTACGGCGGGGACACCTACAATGAGCAGTTCTTC
>TRBJ1-1|many|.|TRBV10-1
CASSHQGNTEAFF
TGCGCCAGCAGCCACCAGGGGAACACTGAAGCTTTCTTT
>TRBJ2-7|.|.|TRBV14
CASSQEGTLRGQYF
TGTGCCAGCAGCCAAGAGGGAACGCTGAGGGGGCAGTACTTC
>TRBJ2-7|many|.|TRBV5-1
CASSLTGQTYEQYF
TGCGCCAGCAGCTTGACAGGACAAACCTACGAGCAGTACTTC
>TRBJ2-5|.|.|TRBV6-6
CASSYSVQEAQYF
TGTGCCAGCAGTTACTCGGTCCAAGAGGCCCAGTACTTC
>TRBJ2-5|many|.|TRBV5-1
CASSLALTSNQETQYF
TGCGCCAGCAGCTTGGCTTTGACAAGTAACCAAGAGACCCAGTACTTC
>TRBJ2-7|.|TRBD2|TRBV30
CAWSVGGSGNEQYF
TGTGCCTGGAGTGTAGGCGGGAGTGGAAACGAGCAGTACTTC
>TRBJ2-3|many|.|TRBV6-2/TRBV6-3
CASSYLPEGTQYF
TGTGCCAGCAGTTACCTACCCGAAGGGACGCAGTATTTT
>TRBJ2-1|many|.|TRBV5-1
CASSLARDGNEQFF
TGCGCCAGCAGCTTGGCCAGGGATGGGAATGAGCAGTTCTTC
>TRBJ1-1|many|.|TRBV6-1
CASSEQFRGAFF
TGTGCCAGCAGTGAACAGTTCAGGGGTGCTTTCTTT
>TRBJ2-5|many|.|TRBV4-3
CASSQERPTETQYF
TGCGCCAGCAGCCAAGAGAGACCGACGGAGACCCAGTACTTC
>TRBJ2-1|many|.|TRBV6-2/TRBV6-3
CASSYRGRSSYNEQFF
TGTGCCAGCAGTTACCGGGGGAGGAGCTCCTACAATGAGCAGTTCTTC
>TRBJ2-7|many|.|TRBV29-1
CSAWGGGTYEQYF
TGCAGCGCTTGGGGGGGCGGTACCTACGAGCAGTACTTC
>TRBJ1-2|many|.|TRBV2
CASRDDRTDYTF
TGTGCCAGCAGGGACGACCGAACAGACTACACCTTC
>TRBJ2-6|many|TRBD1|TRBV6-5
CASSYDWGQGAGANVLTF
TGTGCCAGCAGTTACGATTGGGGACAGGGGGCTGGGGCCAACGTCCTGACTTTC
>TRBJ2-3|many|.|TRBV7-3
CASSLEGHGQTTDTQYF
TGTGCCAGCAGCTTAGAAGGTCATGGACAGACCACAGATACGCAGTATTTT
>TRBJ1-3|many|.|TRBV7-2
CASSSTAGNTIYF
TGTGCCAGCAGCTCTACAGCTGGAAACACCATATATTTT
>TRBJ1-1|many|.|TRBV18
CASSLQSQNTEAFF
TGTGCCAGCTCTCTACAGAGTCAGAACACTGAAGCTTTCTTT
>TRBJ1-3|many|.|TRBV20-1
CSASGGNGNTIYF
TGCAGTGCTAGTGGGGGGAACGGAAACACCATATATTTT
>TRBJ2-3|many|.|TRBV5-1
CASSLAGSFLSSSTDTQYF
TGCGCCAGCAGCTTGGCGGGGTCCTTCTTATCATCTAGCACAGATACGCAGTATTTT
>TRBJ1-5|many|TRBD1|TRBV18
CASSELDRENQPQHF
TGTGCCAGCTCCGAGCTGGACAGGGAGAATCAGCCCCAGCATTTT
>TRBJ1-2|many|.|TRBV7-9
CASSGQNYGYTF
TGTGCCAGCAGCGGACAAAACTATGGCTACACCTTC